The clone carrying this T cell receptor (beta chain) was seen ten or more times. Antigen: not known. Study-level results: Tumor Tregs overlapped most with tumor, then blood, naive CD4+ cells.

The sorted Tregs were CD4+CD25+CD127-/low cells. Semi-nested PCR with Nested Universal Primer A followed constant-region reverse priming of full-length variable regions. TCRdb re-analysed the 5' RACE reads in MiXCR, keeping a single row per CDR3 protein. The sample lists more than 55,000 distinct CDR3 sequences; less than 25% were seen once. V lost 5 bases and J lost 0, with 11 bases in between. The CDR3 is 14 residues long. Germline V gene lookup returns CDR1 DFQATT and CDR2 SNEGSKA (reference sequence). J is TRBJ2-4 and V is TRBV20-1; a weak D match, TRBD1 (5 bases). Sequenced input: tumor-infiltrating Tregs sorted from the breast tumor. The sequence was obtained from a female donor with breast cancer. CDR3 nucleotides: TGCAGTGCTCTTCCCCAGGGAGCCAAAAACATTCAGTACTTC. As protein: CSALPQGAKNIQYF.